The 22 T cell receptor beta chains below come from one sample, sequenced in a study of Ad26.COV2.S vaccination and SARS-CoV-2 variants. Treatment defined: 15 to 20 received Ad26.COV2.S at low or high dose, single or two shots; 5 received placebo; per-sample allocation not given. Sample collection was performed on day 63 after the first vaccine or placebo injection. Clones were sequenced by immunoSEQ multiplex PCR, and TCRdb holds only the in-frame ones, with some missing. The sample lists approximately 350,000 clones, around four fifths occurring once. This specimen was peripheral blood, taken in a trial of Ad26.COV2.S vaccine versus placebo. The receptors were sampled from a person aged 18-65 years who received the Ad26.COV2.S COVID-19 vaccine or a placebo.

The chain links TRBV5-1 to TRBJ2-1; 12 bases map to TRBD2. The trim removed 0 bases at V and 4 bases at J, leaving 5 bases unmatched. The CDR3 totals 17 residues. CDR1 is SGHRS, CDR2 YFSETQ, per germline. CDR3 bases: TGCGCCAGCAGCTTGGGGCTAGCGGGAGGGCTTTACAATGAGCAGTTCTTC. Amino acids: CASSLGLAGGLYNEQFF.

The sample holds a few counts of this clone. In DNA form, the CDR3 reads TGTGCCTGGAGGGGTCGCGGGACCTACGAGCAGTACTTC. This encodes CAWRGRGTYEQYF. This sequence joins TRBV30 and TRBJ2-7; perhaps TRBD2 as D (6 bases). The CDR3 consists of 13 residues. With 3 bases removed from V and 2 bases from J, the gap between germline ends came to 11 bases. Germline V CDR1 and CDR2: GTSNPN, SVGIG (reference sequence).

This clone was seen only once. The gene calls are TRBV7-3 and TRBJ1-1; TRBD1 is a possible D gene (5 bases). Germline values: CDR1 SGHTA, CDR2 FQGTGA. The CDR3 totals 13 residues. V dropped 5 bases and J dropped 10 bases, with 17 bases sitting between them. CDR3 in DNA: TGTGCCAGCAGCCCTATCACCGGGAGGGGAGCTTTCTTT. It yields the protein CASSPITGRGAFF.

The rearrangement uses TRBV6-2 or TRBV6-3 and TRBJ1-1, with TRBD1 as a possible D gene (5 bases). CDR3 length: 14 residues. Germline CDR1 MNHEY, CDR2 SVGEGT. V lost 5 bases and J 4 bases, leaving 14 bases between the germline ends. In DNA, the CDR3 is TGTGCCAGCAGTGTACCTGGAGGGGTCACTGAAGCTTTCTTT. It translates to CASSVPGGVTEAFF.

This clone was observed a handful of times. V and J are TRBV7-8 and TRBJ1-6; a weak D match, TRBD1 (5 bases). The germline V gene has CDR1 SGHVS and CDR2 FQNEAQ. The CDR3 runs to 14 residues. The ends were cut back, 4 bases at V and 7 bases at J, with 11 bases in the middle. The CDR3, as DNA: TGTGCCAGCAGCTACCAGGGTACCAATTCACCCCTCCACTTT. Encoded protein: CASSYQGTNSPLHF.

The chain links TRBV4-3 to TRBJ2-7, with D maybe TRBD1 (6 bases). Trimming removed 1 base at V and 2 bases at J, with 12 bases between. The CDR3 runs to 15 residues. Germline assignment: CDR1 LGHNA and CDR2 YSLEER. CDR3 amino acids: CASSQAQGSAYEQYF. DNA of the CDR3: TGCGCCAGCAGCCAAGCCCAGGGGAGTGCCTACGAGCAGTACTTC.

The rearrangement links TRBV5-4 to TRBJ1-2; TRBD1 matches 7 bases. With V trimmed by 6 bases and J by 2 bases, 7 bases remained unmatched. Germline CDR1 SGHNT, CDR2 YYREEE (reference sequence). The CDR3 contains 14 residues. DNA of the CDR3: TGTGCCAGCACCTCGGGACAGAAGAACTATGGCTACACCTTC. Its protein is CASTSGQKNYGYTF.

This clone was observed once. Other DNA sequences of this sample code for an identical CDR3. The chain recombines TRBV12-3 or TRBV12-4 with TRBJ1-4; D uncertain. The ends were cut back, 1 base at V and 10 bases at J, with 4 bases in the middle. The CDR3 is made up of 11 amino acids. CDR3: CASSLGGKLFF. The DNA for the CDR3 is TGTGCCAGCAGTTTAGGGGGAAAACTGTTTTTT.

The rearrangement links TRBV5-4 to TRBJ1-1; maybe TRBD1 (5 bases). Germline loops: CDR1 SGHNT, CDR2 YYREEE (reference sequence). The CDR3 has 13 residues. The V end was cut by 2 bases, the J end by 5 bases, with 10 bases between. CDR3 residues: CASSFPGETEAFF. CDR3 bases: TGTGCCAGCAGCTTTCCGGGGGAGACTGAAGCTTTCTTT.

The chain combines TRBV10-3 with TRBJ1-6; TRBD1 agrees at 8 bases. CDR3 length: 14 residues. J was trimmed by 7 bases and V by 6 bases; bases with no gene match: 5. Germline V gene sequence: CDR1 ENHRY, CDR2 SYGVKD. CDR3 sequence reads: CAIRTGVLNSPLHF. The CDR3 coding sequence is TGTGCCATCAGGACAGGGGTCCTGAATTCACCCCTCCACTTT.

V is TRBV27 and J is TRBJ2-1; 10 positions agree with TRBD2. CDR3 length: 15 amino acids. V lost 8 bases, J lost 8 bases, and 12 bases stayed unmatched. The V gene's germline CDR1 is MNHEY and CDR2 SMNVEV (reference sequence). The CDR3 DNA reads TGTGCCAGCTCTATCTCTAGCGGGAGTGTCTATGAGCAGTTCTTC. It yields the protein CASSISSGSVYEQFF.

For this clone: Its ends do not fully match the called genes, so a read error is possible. CDR3 nucleotides: TGTGCCAGCAGCGAGGGTAGAGCGTGGGATGGCCACACCTTC. Its translation: CASSEGRAWDGHTF. The rearrangement uses TRBV2 and TRBJ1-2; D gene uncertain. Germline lookup yields CDR1 SNHLY and CDR2 FYNNEI. The CDR3 covers 14 residues. Combining the CDR3 with reference TRBV2 and TRBJ1-2 gives the whole variable domain EPEVTQTPSHQVTQMGQEVILRCVPISNHLYFYWYRQILGQKVEFLVSFYNNEISEKSEIFDDQFSVERPDGSNFTLKIRSTKLEDSAMYFCASSEGRAWDGHTFGSGTRLTVV.

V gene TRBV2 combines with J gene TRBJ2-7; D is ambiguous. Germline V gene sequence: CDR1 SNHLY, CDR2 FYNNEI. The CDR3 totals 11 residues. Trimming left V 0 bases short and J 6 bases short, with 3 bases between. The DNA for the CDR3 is TGTGCCAGCAGTGAAGCGGCCGAGCAGTACTTC. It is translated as CASSEAAEQYF.

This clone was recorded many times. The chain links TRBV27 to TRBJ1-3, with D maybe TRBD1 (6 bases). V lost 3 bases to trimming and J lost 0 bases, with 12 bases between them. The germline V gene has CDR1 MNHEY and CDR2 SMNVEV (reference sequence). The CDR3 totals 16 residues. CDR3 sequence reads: CASSLGAGASGNTIYF. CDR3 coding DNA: TGTGCCAGCAGTTTGGGGGCCGGAGCCTCTGGAAACACCATATATTTT.

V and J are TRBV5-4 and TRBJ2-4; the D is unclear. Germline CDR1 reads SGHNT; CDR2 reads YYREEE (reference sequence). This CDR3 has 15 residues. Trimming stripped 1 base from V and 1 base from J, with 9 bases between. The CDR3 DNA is TGTGCCAGCAGCTTGCCCCTAGGGGCCAAAAACATTCAGTACTTC. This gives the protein CASSLPLGAKNIQYF.

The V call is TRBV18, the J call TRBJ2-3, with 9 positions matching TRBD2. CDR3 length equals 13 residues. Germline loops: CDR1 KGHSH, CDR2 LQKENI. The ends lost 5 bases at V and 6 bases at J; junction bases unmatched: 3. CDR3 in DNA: TGTGCCAGCTCAACGCTAGCGGGGGATACGCAGTATTTT. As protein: CASSTLAGDTQYF.

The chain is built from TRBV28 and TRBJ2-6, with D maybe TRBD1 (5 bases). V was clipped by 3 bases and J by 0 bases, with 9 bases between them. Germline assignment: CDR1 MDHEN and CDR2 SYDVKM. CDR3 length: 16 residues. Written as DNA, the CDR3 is TGTGCCAGCAGTTTTCCGACAGTCTCTGGGGCCAACGTCCTGACTTTC. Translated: CASSFPTVSGANVLTF.

The CDR3 bases are TGTGCCAGCAGCTTAGACAGAGAGGGCCTAGGAGAGACCCAGTACTTC. It encodes CASSLDREGLGETQYF. The chain recombines TRBV7-3 with TRBJ2-5, with D perhaps matching TRBD1 or TRBD2 (5 bases each). The CDR3 runs to 16 residues. Germline CDR1 SGHTA, CDR2 FQGTGA. V shed 2 bases and J shed 4 bases, with 17 bases lying between them. Looking up the rest from reference TRBV7-3 and TRBJ2-5 gives the full variable domain: GAGVSQTPSNKVTEKGKYVELRCDPISGHTALYWYRQSLGQGPEFLIYFQGTGAADDSGLPNDRFFAVRPEGSVSTLKIQRTERGDSAVYLCASSLDREGLGETQYFGPGTRLLVL.

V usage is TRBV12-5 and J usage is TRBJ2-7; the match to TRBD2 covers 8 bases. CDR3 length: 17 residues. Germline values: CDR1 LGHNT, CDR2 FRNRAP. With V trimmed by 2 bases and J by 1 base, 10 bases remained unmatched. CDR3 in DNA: TGTGCTAGTGGTTTGCCCCCTGGAGTAGCGGGGTCCTACGAGCAGTACTTC. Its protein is CASGLPPGVAGSYEQYF.

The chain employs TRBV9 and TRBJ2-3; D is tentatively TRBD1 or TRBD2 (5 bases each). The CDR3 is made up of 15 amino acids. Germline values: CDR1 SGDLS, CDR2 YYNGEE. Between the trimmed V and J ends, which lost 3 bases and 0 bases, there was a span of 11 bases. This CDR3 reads CASSGSGRSTDTQYF. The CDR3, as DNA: TGTGCCAGCAGCGGTTCGGGACGCAGCACAGATACGCAGTATTTT.

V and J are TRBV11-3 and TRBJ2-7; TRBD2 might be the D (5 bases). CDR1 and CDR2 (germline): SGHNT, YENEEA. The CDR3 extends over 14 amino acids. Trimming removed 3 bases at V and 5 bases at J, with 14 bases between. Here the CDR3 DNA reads TGTGCCAGCAGCTTGATGAGGCCGCGGGACGAGCAGTACTTC. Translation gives CASSLMRPRDEQYF.

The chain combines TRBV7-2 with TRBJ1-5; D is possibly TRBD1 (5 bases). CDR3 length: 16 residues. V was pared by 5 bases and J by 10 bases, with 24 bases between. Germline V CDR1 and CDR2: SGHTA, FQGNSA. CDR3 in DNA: TGTGCCAGCAGCCAGGACAACAGCGGGTCCCTGGGTCCCCAGCATTTT. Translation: CASSQDNSGSLGPQHF.